The sequence of this TCR beta chain was determined in a study of shared clonotypes between healthy human individuals. The method was immunoSEQ multiplex PCR; TCRdb's version includes in-frame clones alone and lacks a portion of them. In the table there are about 980,000 clones, 70% to 85% of which are singletons. The CDR3 loop spans 15 amino acids. V gave up 7 bases and J gave up 0 bases; unmatched junction bases: 7. Germline-derived CDR1 and CDR2 are MNHEY and SVGAGI. Sequencing was carried out using memory CD4+ T cells sorted from blood. Subset reported: CD45RA-negative fraction. This chain uses TRBV6-5 with TRBJ1-1; 8 nucleotides line up with TRBD1. The origin of this receptor is a man aged 18 to 30 in good health. DNA for the CDR3: TGTGCCAGCATTCTGACAGGGGCTATGAACACTGAAGCTTTCTTT. Protein product: CASILTGAMNTEAFF.